This TCR beta chain was recovered during a study of blood T cell repertoires in COVID-19. Overall study: Whether acute or convalescent, the COVID-19 samples came from the United States, Italy and Spain. PBMCs, B-cell-depleted T cells, or T cells provided the cDNA or gDNA that made up the material.

Patients from Seattle were sampled longitudinally, starting during active infection. Authors' analysis steps: Researchers report that nucleated cell counts were estimated from reference gene primer amplification. Assay: immunoSEQ multiplex PCR; the TCRdb copy retains only in-frame clones and omits some. The V and J calls and clone size are taken from that table; D and trimming were inferred from the DNA. The sample consists of around 300,000 clones, roughly 88% of them appearing once. Per germline, CDR1 MGHDK and CDR2 SYGVNS. The CDR3 spans 15 residues. V lost 5 bases and J lost 2, with 12 bases in between.

The chain couples TRBV25-1 to TRBJ1-4; TRBD1 might be the D (5 bases). Sequencing was done on a sample of peripheral blood. The receptor's source is a woman in her twenties or thirties with COVID-19, enrolled during active disease. CDR3 sequence (DNA): TGTGCCAGCAGTCCCCAGGGTATGACTAATGAAAAACTGTTTTTT. It yields the protein CASSPQGMTNEKLFF.